The next 27 T cell receptor beta chains were all read from a single sample in a study of cytomegalovirus exposure and HLA in healthy donors. This PCR relied on a set of 60 Vbeta primers and 13 Jbeta primers. TCRdb keeps only in-frame clones here, not all; method: immunoSEQ multiplex PCR. Among about 120,000 clones listed, about 72% were seen once. Material for sequencing was PBMCs. The receptors come from a female donor in good health and CMV-seronegative.

This sequence joins TRBV14 and TRBJ1-5; D is unresolved. Trimming shortened V by 3 bases and J by 7 bases, and 7 bases separated the two germline ends. The germline V gene has CDR1 SGHDN and CDR2 FVKESK. The CDR3 is 12 residues long. CDR3 in DNA: TGTGCCAGCAGCCAGTCATCACAGCCCCAGCATTTT. Its translation is CASSQSSQPQHF.

The chain recombines TRBV6-1 with TRBJ2-7; TRBD1 is a possible D gene (6 bases). CDR1 MNHNS and CDR2 SASEGT come from the germline V gene. CDR3 length: 14 residues. Trimming cost V 5 bases and J 3 bases, with 14 bases left between them. In DNA form, the CDR3 reads TGTGCCAGCAGTTCTGACAGGAGCGGCTACGAGCAGTACTTC. Translation: CASSSDRSGYEQYF.

CDR3 sequence reads: CASSPSGGDTGELFF. The CDR3 DNA reads as TGCGCCAGCAGCCCTTCTGGAGGGGACACCGGGGAGCTGTTTTTT. The genes are TRBV5-1 and TRBJ2-2, with D tentatively TRBD2 (6 bases). V lost 4 bases, J lost 3 bases, and 13 bases lay in between. CDR3 length: 15 residues. Germline CDR1 SGHRS, CDR2 YFSETQ.

The rearrangement links TRBV5-4 to TRBJ1-4; 7 bases align to TRBD1. The CDR3 totals 14 residues. Germline assignment: CDR1 SGHNT and CDR2 YYREEE (reference sequence). The V segment lost 0 bases and the J segment 7 bases; nucleotides outside the gene matches: 3. The DNA of the CDR3 is TGTGCCAGCAGCTTGGAGGGGGCTGGTGAAAAACTGTTTTTT. It specifies CASSLEGAGEKLFF.

The V and J genes are TRBV28 and TRBJ2-1, with 9 bases matching TRBD2. Germline CDR1 is MDHEN and CDR2 is SYDVKM. This CDR3 region has 16 residues. V lost 3 bases to trimming and J lost 3 bases; unmatched junction nucleotides: 6. The CDR3 DNA sequence: TGTGCCAGCAGTTTGTTGCGGGAGGGCCTCTACAATGAGCAGTTCTTC. This sequence encodes CASSLLREGLYNEQFF. The variable domain in full, completed from reference TRBV28 and TRBJ2-1, reads DVKVTQSSRYLVKRTGEKVFLECVQDMDHENMFWYRQDPGLGLRLIYFSYDVKMKEKGDIPEGYSVSREKKERFSLILESASTNQTSMYLCASSLLREGLYNEQFFGPGTRLTVL.

The CDR3: CASSSISTVPLSYGYTF. The CDR3 DNA sequence: TGTGCCAGCAGCTCCATATCGACAGTTCCTCTCAGCTATGGCTACACCTTC. The genes are TRBV7-9 and TRBJ1-2, with a weak D call TRBD1 (5 bases). Germline CDR1 SEHNR, CDR2 FQNEAQ (reference sequence). V lost 4 bases, J lost 4 bases, and 22 bases lay in between. The length of the CDR3 is 17 residues. The full variable domain, rest sourced from reference TRBV7-9 and TRBJ1-2, is DTGVSQNPRHKITKRGQNVTFRCDPISEHNRLYWYRQTLGQGPEFLTYFQNEAQLEKSRLLSDRFSAERPKGSFSTLEIQRTEQGDSAMYLCASSSISTVPLSYGYTFGSGTRLTVV.

This chain joins TRBV15 and TRBJ1-2; D remains ambiguous. The CDR3 extends over 16 amino acids. V was cut by 0 bases and J by 1 base, with 12 bases left in between. CDR1 is LNHNV and CDR2 is YYDKDF in the germline V gene (reference sequence). CDR3 DNA: TGTGCCACCAGCAGAGATCCGGGATCGGATAACTATGGCTACACCTTC. Translation gives CATSRDPGSDNYGYTF.

The rearrangement links TRBV5-1 to TRBJ1-2, with D possibly matching TRBD1 (5 bases). The ends were cut back, 1 base at V and 2 bases at J, with 9 bases in the middle. CDR1 is SGHRS and CDR2 is YFSETQ in the germline V gene. The CDR3 length is 14 residues. CDR3 amino acids: CASSLLAGNYGYTF. The CDR3, as DNA: TGCGCCAGCAGCTTGTTGGCAGGGAACTATGGCTACACCTTC.

This clone was seen a few times. The chain uses TRBV7-9 and TRBJ2-5; TRBD1 aligns across 10 bases. The CDR3 runs to 13 residues. V was clipped by 4 bases and J by 5 bases; unmatched bases: 1. CDR1 is SEHNR, CDR2 FQNEAQ, per germline (reference sequence). The CDR3: CASSWGQGETQYF. The DNA for the CDR3 is TGTGCCAGCAGCTGGGGACAGGGGGAGACCCAGTACTTC.

The chain uses TRBV4-2 and TRBJ2-7, with TRBD2 matching over 10 bases. CDR1 and CDR2 from the germline V gene are LGHNA and YNFKEQ. The CDR3 is made up of 14 amino acids. Trimming took 6 bases from V and 0 from J; bases not matched to a gene: 2. The CDR3, as DNA: TGTGCCAGCAGGGCTAGCGGGGGCTCCTACGAGCAGTACTTC. The encoded protein is CASRASGGSYEQYF.

This chain connects TRBV7-2 to TRBJ2-2, with a tentative D call TRBD2 (5 bases). In germline, CDR1 is SGHTA, CDR2 FQGNSA. The CDR3 runs to 15 residues. V lost 1 base and J lost 6, with 12 bases in between. The CDR3 DNA reads TGTGCCAGCAGCTTAGACGCTAGCCCCCCCGGGGAGCTGTTTTTT. It is translated as CASSLDASPPGELFF.

The chain employs TRBV29-1 and TRBJ2-5, with 9 bases identical to TRBD2. From germline, CDR1 is SQVTM and CDR2 ANQGSEA. CDR3 length equals 16 residues. J was trimmed by 5 bases and V by 4 bases; bases with no gene match: 14. As DNA, the CDR3 is TGCAGCGTTGGGGGTGATGGTAGCGGGAGTGTCGAGACCCAGTACTTC. This codes for CSVGGDGSGSVETQYF.

The chain recombines TRBV4-1 with TRBJ2-4; TRBD2 matches at 8 bases. The CDR3 has 16 residues. Trimming removed 5 bases from V and 7 bases from J; junction bases left unmatched: 13. Germline lookup yields CDR1 MGHRA and CDR2 YSYEKL. CDR3 bases: TGCGCCAGCAGCTTAGGGCGGCGGGAGGCTTGGAACATTCAGTACTTC. Translating it yields CASSLGRREAWNIQYF.

This clone turned up a few times. This chain joins TRBV5-1 and TRBJ2-7; TRBD2 aligns across 12 bases. This CDR3 is 15 amino acids long. Trimming took 4 bases from V and 7 from J; bases not matched to a gene: 9. Germline V lookup: CDR1 SGHRS, CDR2 YFSETQ. Written as DNA, the CDR3 is TGCGCCAGCAGCCCGAGACTAGCGGGAGTCTGGGAGCAGTACTTC. Its translation is CASSPRLAGVWEQYF.

This clone has just one count. The rearrangement uses TRBV5-4 and TRBJ1-2, with 7 bases matching TRBD1. CDR1 SGHNT and CDR2 YYREEE come from the germline V gene (reference sequence). V dropped 4 bases and J dropped 2; count of bases not matched to a gene: 2. This CDR3 comprises 13 residues. CDR3 bases: TGTGCCAGCAGCGAGACAGGGAACTATGGCTACACCTTC. It encodes CASSETGNYGYTF.

Comment on this clone: Other DNA sequences within the sample encode an identical CDR3. The chain couples TRBV2 to TRBJ2-5; D perhaps matches TRBD2 (6 bases). The DNA end is more similar to TRBJ2-7, so the J call may be wrong. This CDR3 spans 14 amino acids. The germline V gene has CDR1 SNHLY and CDR2 FYNNEI. This CDR3 reads CASSATGLGYEQYF. In DNA, the CDR3 is TGTGCCAGCAGCGCGACGGGACTTGGATACGAGCAGTACTTC.

The chain combines TRBV18 with TRBJ2-3, with TRBD1 matching over 10 bases. Trimming took 8 bases from V and 1 from J; bases not matched to a gene: 12. The CDR3 is made up of 17 amino acids. Germline V gene lookup returns CDR1 KGHSH and CDR2 LQKENI. The CDR3 DNA sequence: TGTGCCAGCACCCCCGACAGGGGGCGAGAGGGCACAGATACGCAGTATTTT. Translation gives CASTPDRGREGTDTQYF.

This clone was seen a few times. The chain couples TRBV4-2 to TRBJ2-6, with 7 bases lining up with TRBD1. CDR1 LGHNA and CDR2 YNFKEQ come from the germline V gene. The ends lost 1 base at V and 1 base at J; junction bases unmatched: 19. The CDR3 runs 22 residues. For the CDR3, the DNA is TGTGCCAGCAGCCAAGGACGGGACAGTAATGCTCCTGGGCATTCTGGGGCCAACGTCCTGACTTTC. Protein product: CASSQGRDSNAPGHSGANVLTF.

The V call is TRBV15, the J call TRBJ1-5, with D maybe TRBD1 (6 bases). Germline assignment: CDR1 LNHNV and CDR2 YYDKDF (reference sequence). V lost 5 bases and J lost 4, with 12 bases in between. This CDR3 contains 14 residues. CDR3 in DNA: TGTGCCACCAGCCCCCGACAGGCTAATCAGCCCCAGCATTTT. Translating it yields CATSPRQANQPQHF.

This clone was seen a handful of times. The V call is TRBV7-6, the J call TRBJ2-3, with D perhaps TRBD1 (6 bases). V gave up 5 bases and J gave up 1 base, with 10 bases separating them. The CDR3 is made up of 14 amino acids. The V gene's germline CDR1 is SGHVS and CDR2 FNYEAQ. The CDR3 protein is CASSLRTGTDTQYF. The CDR3 region has the DNA TGTGCCAGCAGCCTCCGGACAGGCACAGATACGCAGTATTTT.

The chain uses TRBV6-1 and TRBJ1-2; D may be TRBD1 (5 bases). The V gene's germline CDR1 is MNHNS and CDR2 SASEGT. The length of the CDR3 is 14 residues. Trimming shortened V by 2 bases and J by 4 bases, and 11 bases separated the two germline ends. The CDR3 DNA reads TGTGCCAGCAGTGAAACAGGCATGGGCTATGGCTACACCTTC. Translating it yields CASSETGMGYGYTF.

The rearrangement links TRBV7-2 to TRBJ2-7, with D possibly being TRBD1 (5 bases). With 4 bases removed from V and 4 bases from J, the gap between germline ends came to 14 bases. CDR3 length: 14 amino acids. The germline gives CDR1 SGHTA, CDR2 FQGNSA. CDR3 sequence reads: CASSSYLRGYEQYF. DNA of the CDR3: TGTGCCAGCAGCTCGTACCTAAGGGGATACGAGCAGTACTTC. The full variable domain, its missing parts supplied by reference TRBV7-2 and TRBJ2-7, is GAGVSQSPSNKVTEKGKDVELRCDPISGHTALYWYRQSLGQGLEFLIYFQGNSAPDKSGLPSDRFSAERTGGSVSTLTIQRTQQEDSAVYLCASSSYLRGYEQYFGPGTRLTVT.

The chain has TRBV7-2 and TRBJ2-7; possible D gene TRBD2, 5 bases. The CDR3 length is 14 residues. Germline loops: CDR1 SGHTA, CDR2 FQGNSA. The V end lost 0 bases, the J end lost 0 bases, and 6 bases lay between the germline ends. The CDR3 bases are TGTGCCAGCAGCTTAGCTAGCGTCTCCTACGAGCAGTACTTC. Encoded protein: CASSLASVSYEQYF.

This chain uses TRBV18 with TRBJ1-5; TRBD1 aligns across 10 bases. CDR1 is KGHSH and CDR2 is LQKENI in the germline V gene. The trim removed 3 bases at V and 14 bases at J, leaving 4 bases unmatched. The CDR3 runs to 12 residues. The CDR3 region is CASSPPTGGKHF. Here the CDR3 DNA reads TGTGCCAGCTCACCCCCGACAGGGGGCAAGCATTTT.

This chain links TRBV2 with TRBJ2-7, with D possibly matching TRBD1 (6 bases). CDR3 size: 14 residues. The ends were cut back, 7 bases at V and 2 bases at J, with 15 bases in the middle. Germline V gene data show CDR1 as SNHLY and CDR2 as FYNNEI. The CDR3 sequence: CASIVTGNTYEQYF. CDR3 nucleotides: TGTGCCAGCATCGTCACAGGGAACACCTACGAGCAGTACTTC.

This clone occurred a few times. The rearrangement joins TRBV7-6 to TRBJ2-2, with D possibly being TRBD2 (5 bases). The V end was cut by 5 bases, the J end by 5 bases, with 21 bases between. The germline V gene encodes CDR1 SGHVS and CDR2 FNYEAQ. The CDR3 is 17 amino acids. The CDR3 region is CASSLSFWERSTGELFF. Here the CDR3 DNA reads TGTGCCAGCAGCCTATCTTTTTGGGAGAGGTCGACCGGGGAGCTGTTTTTT.

This chain's CDR3 is CASSATGTSGSWEQFF. CDR3 sequence (DNA): TGTGCCAGCAGCGCCACCGGGACTAGCGGGAGTTGGGAGCAGTTCTTC. The J gene is TRBJ2-1, the V gene TRBV9; 14 positions agree with TRBD2. Germline lookup yields CDR1 SGDLS and CDR2 YYNGEE. The V and J ends lost 3 bases and 10 bases, in that order; junction bases with no gene match: 9. The CDR3 sequence is 16 residues long. The full variable domain, in which reference TRBV9 and TRBJ2-1 provide the parts outside the CDR3, is DSGVTQTPKHLITATGQRVTLRCSPRSGDLSVYWYQQSLDQGLQFLIQYYNGEERAKGNILERFSAQQFPDLHSELNLSSLELGDSALYFCASSATGTSGSWEQFFGPGTRLTVL.